A single sample is the source of the 4 T cell receptor beta chains below, sequenced in a study of shared clonotypes between healthy human individuals. Produced via immunoSEQ multiplex PCR; TCRdb's table is partial and in-frame only. The repertoire holds more than 1,200,000 clones, with 98% as singletons. Sequencing was done on a sample of naive CD4+ T cells sorted from blood. Subset specified: CD45RA+ positively selected. The receptors were sampled from a man younger than 45 in good health.

The gene calls are TRBV19 and TRBJ1-5, with a tentative D call TRBD1 (6 bases). V dropped 7 bases and J dropped 0 bases, with 22 bases sitting between them. The CDR3 sequence is 18 residues long. The germline V gene encodes CDR1 LNHDA and CDR2 SQIVND (reference sequence). The CDR3 spells CASNAGTTPSYSNQPQHF. CDR3 nucleotide sequence: TGTGCCAGTAATGCAGGGACAACACCTTCCTATAGCAATCAGCCCCAGCATTTT.

V gene TRBV5-4 combines with J gene TRBJ2-3; no clear D. Trimming cost V 4 bases and J 3 bases, with 18 bases left between them. The CDR3 covers 16 residues. The V gene's germline CDR1 is SGHNT and CDR2 YYREEE (reference sequence). The CDR3, as DNA: TGTGCCAGCAGCCCTCAGGTTCTATTGGGGACAGATACGCAGTATTTT. It is translated as CASSPQVLLGTDTQYF.

The gene calls are TRBV28 and TRBJ1-5; tentatively, D is TRBD1 (5 bases). Germline V gene lookup returns CDR1 MDHEN and CDR2 SYDVKM. CDR3 length: 15 amino acids. Trimming cost V 1 base and J 1 base, with 8 bases left between them. Written as DNA, the CDR3 is TGTGCCAGCAGTTTATTAGGGGCGAGCAATCAGCCCCAGCATTTT. This sequence encodes CASSLLGASNQPQHF.

V is TRBV9 and J is TRBJ2-1; D may be TRBD1 or TRBD2 (5 bases each). The CDR3 totals 17 residues. The V end lost 2 bases, the J end lost 0 bases, and 15 bases lay between the germline ends. Germline values: CDR1 SGDLS, CDR2 YYNGEE. The CDR3 here is CASSVFGTGSSYNEQFF. CDR3 DNA: TGTGCCAGCAGCGTTTTCGGGACGGGAAGCTCCTACAATGAGCAGTTCTTC. The full variable domain, with the rest looked up from reference TRBV9 and TRBJ2-1, is DSGVTQTPKHLITATGQRVTLRCSPRSGDLSVYWYQQSLDQGLQFLIQYYNGEERAKGNILERFSAQQFPDLHSELNLSSLELGDSALYFCASSVFGTGSSYNEQFFGPGTRLTVL.